These 22 T cell receptor beta chains came from one sample sequenced in a study of blood T cell repertoires in COVID-19. The data were produced by immunoSEQ multiplex PCR, yet TCRdb's version contains in-frame clones alone and is incomplete. The repertoire holds 200,000 or so clones, around four fifths seen once, with more than 9% in the top ten. Sequencing was done on a sample of peripheral blood. These receptors were collected from a woman older than 75 with COVID-19, enrolled during active disease.

The chain links TRBV6-5 to TRBJ2-5; D not certain. From germline, CDR1 is MNHEY and CDR2 SVGAGI. V was trimmed by 2 bases and J by 4 bases, leaving 2 bases between them. The CDR3 extends over 11 amino acids. CDR3 protein: CASSYLETQYF. The CDR3 DNA reads TGTGCCAGCAGTTACCTAGAGACCCAGTACTTC.

The chain is built from TRBV28 and TRBJ1-5; D not certain. Germline CDR1 and CDR2: MDHEN and SYDVKM. Trimming removed 7 bases at V and 2 bases at J, with 12 bases between. The CDR3 loop spans 14 amino acids. This CDR3 reads CASTRNHGNQPQHF. The CDR3 nucleotides are TGTGCCAGCACCAGAAATCACGGCAATCAGCCCCAGCATTTT.

This clone was recorded only once. V gene TRBV6-2 or TRBV6-3 combines with J gene TRBJ1-1; possibly TRBD1 for D (6 bases). Germline V gives CDR1 MNHEY, CDR2 SVGEGT. Trimming pared 2 bases from V and 5 bases from J, leaving 15 bases between. CDR3 length: 15 amino acids. The CDR3 nucleotides read TGTGCCAGCAGTTACCGACAGGATCGATGGACTGAAGCTTTCTTT. It yields the protein CASSYRQDRWTEAFF.

Comments on this clone: The same CDR3 can be traced to other DNA sequences in this sample. The CDR3 loop is CATSDPTGPSGNTIYF. The CDR3 bases are TGTGCCACCAGTGACCCGACAGGACCGTCAGGAAACACCATATATTTT. The genes are TRBV24-1 and TRBJ1-3, with D possibly TRBD1 on 6 matching bases. There are 16 residues in the CDR3. Germline V CDR1 and CDR2: KGHDR, SFDVKD. Trimming pared 4 bases from V and 4 bases from J, leaving 16 bases between.

The chain uses TRBV10-3 and TRBJ1-4; no reliable D call. The CDR3 sequence is 13 residues long. Germline V lookup: CDR1 ENHRY, CDR2 SYGVKD. The germline V and J ends were trimmed by 5 bases and 7 bases, with 11 bases remaining between them. The CDR3 protein is CAISNPTGEKLFF. CDR3 DNA sequence: TGTGCCATCAGTAATCCTACCGGTGAAAAACTGTTTTTT.

The chain joins TRBV5-1 to TRBJ2-5, with 12 nucleotides matching TRBD2. V trimming: 4 bases; J trimming: 1 base; junction bases outside the gene matches: 5. This CDR3 has 16 residues. CDR1 is SGHRS and CDR2 is YFSETQ in the germline V gene. This CDR3 reads CASSIGLAGIQETQYF. As DNA, the CDR3 is TGCGCCAGCAGCATAGGACTAGCGGGGATCCAAGAGACCCAGTACTTC.

The gene calls are TRBV19 and TRBJ2-1, with 12 bases matching TRBD2. Germline values: CDR1 LNHDA, CDR2 SQIVND (reference sequence). V lost 8 bases to trimming and J lost 9 bases; unmatched junction nucleotides: 5. The CDR3 sequence is 13 residues long. CDR3 protein: CASGLAGWGEQFF. CDR3 DNA sequence: TGTGCCAGTGGACTAGCGGGGTGGGGTGAGCAGTTCTTC.

V usage is TRBV15 and J usage is TRBJ1-4; tentative D call: TRBD1 (5 bases). Germline loops: CDR1 LNHNV, CDR2 YYDKDF (reference sequence). The V end lost 1 base, the J end lost 0 bases, and 9 bases lay between the germline ends. CDR3 length equals 16 residues. CDR3 nucleotide sequence: TGTGCCACCAGCAGAGCGCTAGGGGCAACTAATGAAAAACTGTTTTTT. Its translation is CATSRALGATNEKLFF.

The chain carries TRBV5-4 and TRBJ2-6; no reliable D call. The V and J ends lost 0 bases and 4 bases respectively, with 11 bases between them. This CDR3 is 16 amino acids long. Germline values: CDR1 SGHNT, CDR2 YYREEE (reference sequence). The CDR3 loop reads CASSLAYFTGANVLTF. CDR3 bases: TGTGCCAGCAGCTTGGCCTATTTTACCGGGGCCAACGTCCTGACTTTC. The entire variable domain, with the rest obtained from reference TRBV5-4 and TRBJ2-6, is as follows: ETGVTQSPTHLIKTRGQQVTLRCSSQSGHNTVSWYQQALGQGPQFIFQYYREEENGRGNFPPRFSGLQFPNYSSELNVNALELDDSALYLCASSLAYFTGANVLTFGAGSRLTVL.

J is TRBJ1-4 and V is TRBV28; the D gene is possibly TRBD1 (6 bases). The CDR3 is made up of 14 amino acids. V was shortened by 6 bases and J by 5 bases, with 13 bases between the two germline ends. CDR1 is MDHEN and CDR2 is SYDVKM in the germline V gene. The CDR3 sequence: CASSPGQLNEKLFF. CDR3 nucleotides: TGTGCCAGCAGCCCCGGACAGTTAAATGAAAAACTGTTTTTT.

This chain links TRBV7-9 with TRBJ2-2; tentative D call: TRBD1 (5 bases). Germline CDR1 and CDR2: SEHNR and FQNEAQ (reference sequence). The CDR3 length is 15 residues. Trimming left V 1 base short and J 4 bases short, with 10 bases between. The CDR3 protein is CASSLGQGSTGELFF. For the CDR3, the DNA is TGTGCCAGCAGCTTAGGGCAGGGTTCCACCGGGGAGCTGTTTTTT.

The chain uses TRBV11-3 and TRBJ2-2, with TRBD1 identical over 7 bases. V dropped 5 bases and J dropped 4; count of bases not matched to a gene: 7. The CDR3 consists of 15 residues. CDR1 and CDR2 (germline): SGHNT, YENEEA. CDR3 bases: TGTGCCAGCAGCCGCCGACAGGGAAGCACCGGGGAGCTGTTTTTT. Its translation is CASSRRQGSTGELFF.

The chain couples TRBV2 to TRBJ1-5; 10 bases fit TRBD1. The CDR3 has 13 amino acids. The V gene's germline CDR1 is SNHLY and CDR2 FYNNEI. This CDR3 reads CSSDRGHNQPQHF. The CDR3, as DNA: TGTTCGTCAGACAGGGGGCACAATCAGCCCCAGCATTTT.

A note on this clone: The sample carries other DNA sequences with the same CDR3. This sequence joins TRBV19 and TRBJ1-6; 9 bases map to TRBD1. Germline CDR1 reads LNHDA; CDR2 reads SQIVND (reference sequence). The CDR3 spans 15 residues. The ends lost 8 bases at V and 7 bases at J; junction bases unmatched: 9. CDR3 nucleotides: TGTGCCAGTTCGCCGGGACAGGGACGAAATTCACCCCTCCACTTT. It is translated as CASSPGQGRNSPLHF.

The V call is TRBV4-1, the J call TRBJ1-4, with 7 nucleotides matching TRBD1. V lost 2 bases and J lost 0; bases outside the gene matches: 9. Germline CDR1 MGHRA, CDR2 YSYEKL. The CDR3 runs to 18 residues. CDR3: CASSQPVTGWATNEKLFF. CDR3 in DNA: TGCGCCAGCAGCCAACCCGTGACAGGGTGGGCAACTAATGAAAAACTGTTTTTT.

This chain connects TRBV6-6 to TRBJ1-1, with D unresolved. Germline V CDR1 and CDR2: MNHNY, SVGAGI (reference sequence). Trimming stripped 2 bases from V and 11 bases from J, with 9 bases between. This CDR3 is built from 11 residues. The CDR3 DNA reads as TGTGCCAGCAGTTACAAGGAGGAGGCTTTCTTT. Its protein is CASSYKEEAFF.

V usage is TRBV19 and J usage is TRBJ1-2; 8 bases line up with TRBD1. The CDR3 loop spans 13 amino acids. Trimming cost V 4 bases and J 7 bases; bases outside gene matches: 5. The germline CDR1 and CDR2 sequences are LNHDA and SQIVND (reference sequence). The CDR3, as DNA: TGTGCCAGTAGTACCGGGACAGGACCTGGCTACACCTTC. This codes for CASSTGTGPGYTF.

The chain combines TRBV28 with TRBJ1-6, with D uncertain. The CDR3 length is 14 residues. V was shortened by 6 bases and J by 5 bases, with 11 bases between the two germline ends. Germline CDR1 and CDR2: MDHEN and SYDVKM. The CDR3 DNA sequence: TGTGCCAGCAGCCCGACTGAGCATAATTCACCCCTCCACTTT. Amino acids: CASSPTEHNSPLHF.

The chain carries TRBV11-2 and TRBJ2-1; possibly TRBD2 for D (7 bases). CDR1 and CDR2 (germline): SGHAT, FQNNGV. CDR3 length: 15 residues. V was shortened by 4 bases and J by 9 bases, with 19 bases between the two germline ends. CDR3 DNA: TGTGCCAGCAGCTCTGGGGCGGGGGCTGGAGTTGAGCAGTTCTTC. As protein: CASSSGAGAGVEQFF.

This clone was seen only once. V and J are TRBV10-3 and TRBJ1-5, with D tentatively TRBD1 (6 bases). Germline V CDR1 and CDR2: ENHRY, SYGVKD. The length of the CDR3 is 12 residues. The V end was cut by 11 bases, the J end by 1 base, with 9 bases between. The DNA of the CDR3 is TGTGCCGTCCAGGGGAGCAATCAGCCCCAGCATTTT. Protein product: CAVQGSNQPQHF.

V usage is TRBV3-1 (or the pseudogene TRBV3-2) and J usage is TRBJ2-3; 10 bases agree with TRBD2. The V segment lost 3 bases and the J segment 3 bases; nucleotides outside the gene matches: 3. The V gene's germline CDR1 is LGHDT and CDR2 YNNKEL (reference sequence). CDR3 length equals 15 residues. CDR3 loop: CASSHFSGGTDTQYF. The CDR3 DNA is TGTGCCAGCAGCCACTTTAGCGGGGGGACAGATACGCAGTATTTT.

This chain links TRBV10-1 with TRBJ1-1; D not certain. Germline values: CDR1 WNHNN, CDR2 SYGVQD (reference sequence). This CDR3 comprises 13 residues. The V and J ends lost 5 bases and 1 base respectively, with 8 bases between them. The CDR3 region is CASSNCPNTEAFF. The CDR3 nucleotides read TGCGCCAGCAGTAACTGTCCGAACACTGAAGCTTTCTTT.